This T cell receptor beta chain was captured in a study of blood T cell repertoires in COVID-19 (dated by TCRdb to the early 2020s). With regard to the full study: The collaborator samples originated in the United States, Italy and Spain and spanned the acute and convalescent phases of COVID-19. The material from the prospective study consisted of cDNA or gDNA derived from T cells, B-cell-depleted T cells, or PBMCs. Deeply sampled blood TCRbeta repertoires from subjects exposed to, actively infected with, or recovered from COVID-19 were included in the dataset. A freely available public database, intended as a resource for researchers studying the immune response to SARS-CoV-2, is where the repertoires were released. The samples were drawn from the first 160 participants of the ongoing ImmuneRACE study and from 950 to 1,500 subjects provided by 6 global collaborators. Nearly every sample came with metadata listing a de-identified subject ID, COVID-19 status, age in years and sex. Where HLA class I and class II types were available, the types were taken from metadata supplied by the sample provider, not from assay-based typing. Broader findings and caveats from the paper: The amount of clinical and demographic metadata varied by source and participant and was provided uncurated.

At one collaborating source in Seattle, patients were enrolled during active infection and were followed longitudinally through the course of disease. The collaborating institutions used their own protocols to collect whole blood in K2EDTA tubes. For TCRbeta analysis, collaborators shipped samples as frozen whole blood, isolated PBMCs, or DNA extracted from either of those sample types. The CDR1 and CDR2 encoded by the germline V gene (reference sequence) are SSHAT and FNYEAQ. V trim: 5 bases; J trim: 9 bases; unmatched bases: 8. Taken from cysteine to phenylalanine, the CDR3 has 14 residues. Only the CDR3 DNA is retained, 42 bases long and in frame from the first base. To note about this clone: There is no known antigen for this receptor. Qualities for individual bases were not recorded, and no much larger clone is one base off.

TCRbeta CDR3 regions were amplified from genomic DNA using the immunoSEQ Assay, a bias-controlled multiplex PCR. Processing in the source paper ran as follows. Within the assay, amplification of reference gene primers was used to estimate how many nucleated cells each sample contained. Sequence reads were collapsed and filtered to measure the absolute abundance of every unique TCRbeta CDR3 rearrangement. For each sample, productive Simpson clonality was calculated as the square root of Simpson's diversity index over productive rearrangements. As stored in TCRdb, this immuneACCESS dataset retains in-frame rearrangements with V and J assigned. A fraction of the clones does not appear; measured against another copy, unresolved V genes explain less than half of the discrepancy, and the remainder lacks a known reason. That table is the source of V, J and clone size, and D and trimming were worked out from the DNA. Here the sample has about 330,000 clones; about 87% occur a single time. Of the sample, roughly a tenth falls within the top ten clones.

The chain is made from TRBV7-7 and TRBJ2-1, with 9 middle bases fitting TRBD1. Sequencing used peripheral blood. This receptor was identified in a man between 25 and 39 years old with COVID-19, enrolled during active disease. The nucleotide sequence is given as TGTGCCAGCAGCCCCGGGACAGGGACCGGTGAGCAGTTCTTC. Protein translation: CASSPGTGTGEQFF.